In this sample, the clone carrying this T cell receptor beta chain turned up many times. These data come from a study of T-cell memory formation after mild COVID-19. This CDR3 contains 15 residues. V lost 3 bases to trimming and J lost 1 base, with 9 bases between them. TCRdb reprocessed the 5' RACE reads with MiXCR, giving one entry per CDR3 protein. The table has fewer than 150,000 distinct CDR3 sequences, around 6.3% seen once; the top ten hold 2% to 2.5%. V is TRBV12-3 or TRBV12-4 and J is TRBJ2-2; possible D gene TRBD1, 5 bases. The sample was PBMCs or a T cell subset sorted from them (not recorded which). The sequence was collected from an adult woman who had mild COVID-19 (a few samples of this study predate the infection). Cell type and time point are not known. The CDR3 DNA reads TGTGCCAGCAGTTTTGGGCAGGGGAACACCGGGGAGCTGTTTTTT. Translated: CASSFGQGNTGELFF.